This TCR beta chain comes out of a study of metastatic and nonmetastatic thyroid tumors. For the study at large: The comparison covered peripheral blood and tumor or nodule tissue in malignant and benign thyroid patients.

Thyroid surgery had not been preceded by any treatment in any patient. With 6 bases clipped from V and 2 bases from J, the junction kept 9 bases outside the gene matches. The CDR3 loop spans 16 amino acids. Notes on the study in general: Malignant thyroid tumors reportedly exceeded benign nodules significantly in TCR beta diversity, with the difference appearing in blood and tumor.

How the authors handled the data: What underpinned the distant-metastasis classifier for papillary thyroid cancer was the set of CDR3 differences across clinicopathological groups. With MiXCR, TCRdb reprocessed the PCR reads. For this entry, the V and J calls and clone size follow TCRdb and not the study's own pipeline. Counted here are tens of thousands of clones, about 27% occurring once; the ten biggest clones make up roughly a tenth. This clone came up many times. Its antigen is unidentified. This chain links TRBV12-3 or TRBV12-4 with TRBJ2-1; 8 bases line up with TRBD2. Sequenced sample: blood. This TCR was sampled from a male donor with papillary thyroid cancer or a benign thyroid nodule (not recorded which). Some clones in this sample may be carry-over from other donors' samples. In DNA form, the CDR3 reads TGTGCCAGCAGCCCAACAGCGGGAGTGACCTACAATGAGCAGTTCTTC. It specifies CASSPTAGVTYNEQFF.